These 31 T cell receptor beta chains originate from one sample sequenced in a study of T cells in Graves' hyperthyroidism and ophthalmopathy. Authors of the study amplified TCR beta CDR3 regions from RNA transcripts. TCR CDR3 underwent first-round RT-PCR with the HTBI primer set. A single record per CDR3 protein comes from TCRdb applying MiXCR to the multiplex PCR reads. The repertoire has 250,000 to 300,000 distinct CDR3 sequences, about 15% of them found once; the top ten carry roughly 13%. Specimen: blood. The receptors stem from a woman aged 40 to 55 with Graves' hyperthyroidism that later progressed to Graves' ophthalmopathy.

This clonotype was recorded many times. V gene TRBV11-2 combines with J gene TRBJ1-2; D gene uncertain. V lost 4 bases to trimming and J lost 6 bases, with 9 bases between them. Germline lookup yields CDR1 SGHAT and CDR2 FQNNGV. This CDR3 is 12 amino acids long. CDR3 in amino acids: CASSSGNDGYTF. The CDR3 DNA reads TGTGCCAGCAGCTCCGGGAATGATGGCTACACCTTC.

This clonotype was seen ten or more times. This chain joins TRBV12-3 or TRBV12-4 and TRBJ2-3, with D possibly being TRBD1 or TRBD2 (6 bases each). V lost 0 bases and J 1 base, leaving 14 bases between the germline ends. The CDR3 spans 17 residues. CDR3 sequence reads: CASSLALGGIGTDTQYF. The CDR3 bases are TGTGCCAGCAGTTTAGCCCTAGGGGGGATCGGCACAGATACGCAGTATTTT.

This clonotype was seen many times. V gene TRBV12-3 or TRBV12-4 combines with J gene TRBJ2-5; TRBD1 matches at 7 bases. Losses at the gene ends were 11 bases for V and 6 bases for J; bases not matched to a gene: 15. The CDR3 runs to 14 residues. The CDR3 region is CASRGAGGVQTQYF. The CDR3 bases are TGTGCCTCGAGGGGCGCAGGGGGTGTGCAGACCCAGTACTTC.

This clonotype was picked up many times. This chain connects TRBV27 to TRBJ2-3; 10 nucleotides agree with TRBD2. CDR1 and CDR2 from the germline V gene are MNHEY and SMNVEV (reference sequence). The V segment lost 5 bases and the J segment 3 bases; nucleotides outside the gene matches: 8. CDR3 size: 16 residues. The CDR3 region is CASSPHASGSTDTQYF. In DNA form, the CDR3 reads TGTGCCAGCAGTCCCCACGCTAGCGGGAGTACAGATACGCAGTATTTT.

The V call is TRBV28, the J call TRBJ1-5; D possibly corresponds to TRBD1 (6 bases). V lost 1 base, J lost 3 bases, and 10 bases lay in between. Germline lookup yields CDR1 MDHEN and CDR2 SYDVKM. This CDR3 contains 15 residues. The CDR3 DNA reads TGTGCCAGCAGTTTATCAGGGGAGTACAATCAGCCCCAGCATTTT. Translated, it gives CASSLSGEYNQPQHF.

This clonotype was counted many times. The gene calls are TRBV27 and TRBJ2-1; 12 nucleotides align to TRBD2. The CDR3 sequence is 17 residues long. CDR1 and CDR2 from the germline V gene are MNHEY and SMNVEV (reference sequence). V gave up 6 bases and J gave up 3 bases; unmatched junction bases: 9. The CDR3 loop is CASSHILLAGGYNEQFF. The CDR3 DNA sequence: TGTGCCAGCAGCCATATACTACTAGCGGGAGGCTACAATGAGCAGTTCTTC.

This clonotype was picked up many times. The chain couples TRBV30 to TRBJ2-7, with 8 bases identical to TRBD2. The germline V gene has CDR1 GTSNPN and CDR2 SVGIG (reference sequence). Losses at the gene ends were 2 bases for V and 6 bases for J; bases not matched to a gene: 3. This CDR3 comprises 12 residues. DNA for the CDR3: TGTGCCTGGAGTTTAGCGGGACGCGAGCAGTACTTC. It specifies CAWSLAGREQYF.

V is TRBV19 and J is TRBJ2-7; unclear D gene. CDR3 length: 16 amino acids. Germline values: CDR1 LNHDA, CDR2 SQIVND (reference sequence). Trimming removed 2 bases at V and 0 bases at J, with 14 bases between. For the CDR3, the DNA is TGTGCCAGTAGTATATTCGGCCCTTCCGCCTCCTACGAGCAGTACTTC. As protein: CASSIFGPSASYEQYF. Using reference TRBV19 and TRBJ2-7 for the parts outside the CDR3, the full variable domain is DGGITQSPKYLFRKEGQNVTLSCEQNLNHDAMYWYRQDPGQGLRLIYYSQIVNDFQKGDIAEGYSVSREKKESFPLTVTSAQKNPTAFYLCASSIFGPSASYEQYFGPGTRLTVT.

This clonotype was detected many times. The J gene is TRBJ1-5, the V gene TRBV2; 7 nucleotides match TRBD1. The germline V gene has CDR1 SNHLY and CDR2 FYNNEI. The CDR3 sequence is 14 residues long. Trimming removed 1 base from V and 7 bases from J; junction bases left unmatched: 4. CDR3 in amino acids: CASSEEGGGQPQHF. CDR3 coding DNA: TGTGCCAGCAGTGAAGAAGGGGGCGGACAGCCCCAGCATTTT.

The CDR3 coding sequence is TGTGCCAGCAGCAGGGTAGCTAACTATGGCTACACCTTC. Its translation: CASSRVANYGYTF. The chain joins TRBV9 to TRBJ1-2; D not resolved. V dropped 4 bases and J dropped 0 bases, with 7 bases sitting between them. Germline CDR1 SGDLS, CDR2 YYNGEE. The CDR3 runs to 13 residues.

This clonotype was recorded many times. The chain couples TRBV28 to TRBJ1-1; TRBD1 matches at 8 bases. CDR1 and CDR2 from the germline V gene are MDHEN and SYDVKM. This CDR3 is built from 13 residues. J gave up 6 bases and V 6 bases, and 6 bases lay outside the gene matches. DNA of the CDR3: TGTGCCAGCAGGGGCGGGACAGGACCTGAAGCTTTCTTT. Translated, it gives CASRGGTGPEAFF.

The chain combines TRBV11-2 with TRBJ1-6; tentatively, D is TRBD1 (6 bases). Deletions cut 7 bases from V and 10 bases from J, with 14 bases between. CDR3 length: 13 residues. From germline, CDR1 is SGHAT and CDR2 FQNNGV. In DNA form, the CDR3 reads TGTGCCAGCATGGGGGACACTTTCTCACCCCTCCACTTT. This sequence encodes CASMGDTFSPLHF.

This clonotype was detected many times. This chain connects TRBV19 to TRBJ2-7, with D tentatively TRBD2 (6 bases). Germline V gives CDR1 LNHDA, CDR2 SQIVND (reference sequence). Trimming removed 3 bases at V and 3 bases at J, with 9 bases between. This CDR3 has 13 amino acids. The CDR3 region has the DNA TGTGCCAGTAGTATCGGGAGTAGCTACGAGCAGTACTTC. This translates into CASSIGSSYEQYF.

This clonotype was counted at least ten times. The chain carries TRBV15 and TRBJ1-4; the match to TRBD1 covers 11 bases. The CDR3 extends over 15 amino acids. The germline V gene encodes CDR1 LNHNV and CDR2 YYDKDF (reference sequence). Unmatched junction bases numbered 2, after V lost 0 bases and J lost 8 bases. Written as DNA, the CDR3 is TGTGCCACCAGCAGAGATAGGACAGGGGGCGAAAAACTGTTTTTT. This codes for CATSRDRTGGEKLFF.

In this sample, this clonotype turned up a few times. The CDR3 region is CSAVGQSISNQPQHF. The CDR3 DNA reads as TGCAGTGCTGTGGGACAGAGTATTAGCAATCAGCCCCAGCATTTT. The rearrangement joins TRBV20-1 to TRBJ1-5; the match to TRBD1 covers 7 bases. The germline V gene encodes CDR1 DFQATT and CDR2 SNEGSKA (reference sequence). CDR3 length: 15 residues. The V and J ends lost 5 bases and 0 bases, in that order; junction bases with no gene match: 7.

Ten or more counts support this clonotype. The chain uses TRBV5-5 and TRBJ2-2, with 8 bases lining up with TRBD2. Germline lookup yields CDR1 SGHKS and CDR2 YYEKEE (reference sequence). This CDR3 is built from 19 residues. With 4 bases clipped from V and 3 bases from J, the junction kept 17 bases outside the gene matches. CDR3 in DNA: TGTGCCAGCAGCCCCGGGGGGGGGTCCCTCCGGTTCCACACCGGGGAGCTGTTTTTT. Protein product: CASSPGGGSLRFHTGELFF.

The chain carries TRBV24-1 and TRBJ1-5; D unresolved. V shed 7 bases and J shed 1 base, with 13 bases lying between them. Looked up from germline, CDR1 is KGHDR and CDR2 is SFDVKD. CDR3 size: 15 residues. CDR3 bases: TGTGCCACCAGCACCCCCGGTGTGAGCAATCAGCCCCAGCATTTT. It codes for CATSTPGVSNQPQHF.

This chain uses TRBV5-4 with TRBJ2-5, with D possibly matching TRBD2 (5 bases). The germline gives CDR1 SGHNT, CDR2 YYREEE (reference sequence). The CDR3 is made up of 16 amino acids. The germline V and J ends were trimmed by 4 bases and 1 base, with 17 bases remaining between them. The DNA of the CDR3 is TGTGCCAGCAGCGACGGGAATGAGGGAGCCCAAGAGACCCAGTACTTC. Its translation is CASSDGNEGAQETQYF.

This clonotype was detected many times. The chain carries TRBV2 and TRBJ2-6, with D perhaps TRBD2 (5 bases). Germline values: CDR1 SNHLY, CDR2 FYNNEI. This CDR3 spans 15 amino acids. Trimming took off 6 bases at V and 5 bases at J, with 14 bases between the two ends. The CDR3 reads CASRTGEGRANVLTF. The CDR3 nucleotides are TGTGCCAGCAGAACGGGCGAGGGCAGGGCCAACGTCCTGACTTTC.

This clonotype was counted ten times or more. The chain recombines TRBV28 with TRBJ2-1; D is uncertain. Germline V lookup: CDR1 MDHEN, CDR2 SYDVKM. Trimming pared 6 bases from V and 0 bases from J, leaving 15 bases between. This CDR3 has 16 amino acids. CDR3 bases: TGTGCCAGCAGGCCGAGGACCGCTAGCTCCTACAATGAGCAGTTCTTC. It encodes CASRPRTASSYNEQFF.

The chain is built from TRBV20-1 and TRBJ2-7; TRBD1 matches 8 bases. Per germline, CDR1 DFQATT and CDR2 SNEGSKA (reference sequence). V dropped 3 bases and J dropped 2; count of bases not matched to a gene: 9. The CDR3 runs to 15 residues. DNA of the CDR3: TGCAGTGCTAGTGGCTCCGGGACAGGACCCTACGAGCAGTACTTC. Translating it yields CSASGSGTGPYEQYF.

This clonotype was seen a few times. V is TRBV28 and J is TRBJ1-3, with a weak D call TRBD1 (6 bases). The CDR3 is made up of 14 amino acids. Looked up from germline, CDR1 is MDHEN and CDR2 is SYDVKM. The ends were cut back, 6 bases at V and 4 bases at J, with 13 bases in the middle. CDR3 amino acids: CASSLWDKGNTIYF. DNA for the CDR3: TGTGCCAGCAGCCTCTGGGACAAAGGAAACACCATATATTTT.

The chain carries TRBV19 and TRBJ1-5, with 7 bases lining up with TRBD1. CDR3 length: 16 residues. From germline, CDR1 is LNHDA and CDR2 SQIVND (reference sequence). J gave up 1 base and V 3 bases, and 6 bases lay outside the gene matches. The CDR3 loop reads CASSITGVGSNQPQHF. CDR3 bases: TGTGCCAGTAGTATCACAGGGGTGGGGAGCAATCAGCCCCAGCATTTT.

In the case of this clonotype: A much larger clone is a single base away; this may be a read error. The chain couples TRBV19 to TRBJ1-1, with 10 bases lining up with TRBD1. The germline gives CDR1 LNHDA, CDR2 SQIVND (reference sequence). J gave up 8 bases and V 5 bases, and 11 bases lay outside the gene matches. This CDR3 has 15 amino acids. CDR3 protein: CASSWPGQGDIEAFF. The DNA for the CDR3 is TGTGCCAGTAGTTGGCCCGGACAGGGGGACATAGAAGCTTTCTTT. Drawing the rest from reference TRBV19 and TRBJ1-1, the complete variable domain is DGGITQSPKYLFRKEGQNVTLSCEQNLNHDAMYWYRQDPGQGLRLIYYSQIVNDFQKGDIAEGYSVSREKKESFPLTVTSAQKNPTAFYLCASSWPGQGDIEAFFGQGTRLTVV.

This CDR3 reads CASSPGQTGTGSTTGELFF. The CDR3 DNA follows: TGCGCCAGCAGCCCCGGGCAGACCGGGACAGGGTCCACCACCGGGGAGCTGTTTTTT. The V and J genes are TRBV4-1 and TRBJ2-2; 9 nucleotides align to TRBD1. V was clipped by 4 bases and J by 4 bases; unmatched bases: 16. The germline V gene encodes CDR1 MGHRA and CDR2 YSYEKL. This CDR3 is 19 amino acids long.

V usage is TRBV7-9 and J usage is TRBJ2-7, with unresolved D. V lost 1 base and J 6 bases, leaving 7 bases between the germline ends. The CDR3 is 12 amino acids. Looked up from germline, CDR1 is SEHNR and CDR2 is FQNEAQ (reference sequence). The DNA for the CDR3 is TGTGCCAGCAGCTTAGTTCTGATCGAGCAGTACTTC. This translates into CASSLVLIEQYF.

V is TRBV12-3 or TRBV12-4 and J is TRBJ2-2; D unresolved. The length of the CDR3 is 15 residues. V lost 1 base to trimming and J lost 2 bases, with 8 bases between them. The CDR3 DNA reads TGTGCCAGCAGTTTAGTGGTGGGAAACACCGGGGAGCTGTTTTTT. This codes for CASSLVVGNTGELFF.

This clonotype showed up many times. CDR3 protein: CSARIDRGNQPQHF. The CDR3 DNA reads as TGCAGTGCTAGAATAGACAGGGGCAATCAGCCCCAGCATTTT. The rearrangement uses TRBV20-1 and TRBJ1-5, with 7 nucleotides matching TRBD1. CDR3 length: 14 residues. Germline CDR1 DFQATT, CDR2 SNEGSKA (reference sequence). J gave up 2 bases and V 2 bases, and 3 bases lay outside the gene matches.

The table lists this clonotype with many counts. The chain recombines TRBV9 with TRBJ2-3; 8 bases are shared with TRBD2. The CDR3 loop spans 18 amino acids. The J segment lost 1 base and the V segment lost 0 bases, leaving 10 bases of the junction unmatched. Germline-derived CDR1 and CDR2 are SGDLS and YYNGEE. DNA for the CDR3: TGTGCCAGCAGCGTAGATAGTAGCGGGATGTTGCGCACAGATACGCAGTATTTT. This sequence encodes CASSVDSSGMLRTDTQYF.

Many counts were recorded for this clonotype. The chain has TRBV13 and TRBJ2-3; TRBD2 is a possible D gene (6 bases). The germline V gene has CDR1 PRHDT and CDR2 FYEKMQ (reference sequence). Trimming took 0 bases from V and 4 from J, leaving 8 bases between them. The CDR3 is made up of 14 amino acids. The CDR3 is CASSLGGSPDTQYF. The CDR3 DNA reads TGTGCCAGCAGCTTAGGCGGGAGCCCAGATACGCAGTATTTT.

The J gene is TRBJ2-3, the V gene TRBV19; 8 bases line up with TRBD2. This CDR3 is 16 amino acids long. With 5 bases clipped from V and 4 bases from J, the junction kept 11 bases outside the gene matches. Germline CDR1 and CDR2: LNHDA and SQIVND (reference sequence). The CDR3 DNA reads TGTGCCAGTAGTTCCCGGGGACTAGGGGCGGCAGATACGCAGTATTTT. Protein sequence: CASSSRGLGAADTQYF.